The 20 T cell receptor beta chains listed next were all sequenced from one sample in a study of T-cell memory formation after mild COVID-19. Using its own MiXCR run on the 5' RACE reads, TCRdb lists one record per CDR3 protein. The sample has roughly 280,000 distinct CDR3 sequences, under 8.5% seen once. Sequences were obtained from PBMCs or a T cell subset sorted from them (not recorded which). These receptors were collected from a young man who had mild COVID-19 (a few samples of this study predate the infection). Cell type and time point are not known.

The table lists this clonotype with a few counts. The J gene is TRBJ2-3, the V gene TRBV10-3; a possible D gene is TRBD2 (7 bases). V was cut by 8 bases and J by 0 bases, with 18 bases left in between. The CDR3 runs to 16 residues. In germline, CDR1 is ENHRY, CDR2 SYGVKD. CDR3 residues: CAIGNRGARSTDTQYF. DNA of the CDR3: TGTGCCATCGGGAATCGGGGGGCCCGGAGCACAGATACGCAGTATTTT.

The table lists this clonotype with a few counts. The chain is built from TRBV20-1 and TRBJ1-1, with D hard to call. V lost 0 bases and J 4 bases, leaving 6 bases between the germline ends. Germline V lookup: CDR1 DFQATT, CDR2 SNEGSKA (reference sequence). The CDR3 consists of 12 residues. The CDR3: CSAREGFTEAFF. CDR3 DNA sequence: TGCAGTGCTAGAGAGGGCTTCACTGAAGCTTTCTTT.

This clonotype was recorded at least ten times. This sequence joins TRBV10-3 and TRBJ2-2; 7 bases align to TRBD1. This CDR3 comprises 15 residues. Germline lookup yields CDR1 ENHRY and CDR2 SYGVKD. Trimming removed 5 bases from V and 0 bases from J; junction bases left unmatched: 3. CDR3 bases: TGTGCCATCAGTCGGACAGGATCGAACACCGGGGAGCTGTTTTTT. As protein: CAISRTGSNTGELFF.

The chain joins TRBV20-1 to TRBJ2-3, with 9 bases fitting TRBD2. This CDR3 has 15 amino acids. Germline assignment: CDR1 DFQATT and CDR2 SNEGSKA (reference sequence). V trimming: 4 bases; J trimming: 7 bases; junction bases outside the gene matches: 12. CDR3 nucleotide sequence: TGCAGTGCTAAATTGACTAGCGGCCGGGGGAATACGCAGTATTTT. Encoded protein: CSAKLTSGRGNTQYF.

The sample holds many counts of this clonotype. The gene calls are TRBV7-7 and TRBJ2-5; 12 nucleotides line up with TRBD2. The CDR3 spans 16 residues. CDR1 SSHAT and CDR2 FNYEAQ come from the germline V gene (reference sequence). V was clipped by 5 bases and J by 2 bases; unmatched bases: 6. The CDR3 region is CASSRTSGARQETQYF. The CDR3 DNA follows: TGTGCCAGCAGCAGGACTAGCGGGGCAAGGCAAGAGACCCAGTACTTC.

The chain links TRBV9 to TRBJ2-2; D gene unclear. Germline V CDR1 and CDR2: SGDLS, YYNGEE. Deletions cut 2 bases from V and 5 bases from J, with 7 bases between. There are 13 residues in the CDR3. Here the CDR3 reads CASSVLWTGELFF. The CDR3 DNA is TGTGCCAGCAGCGTCCTGTGGACCGGGGAGCTGTTTTTT.

The chain is built from TRBV12-3 or TRBV12-4 and TRBJ1-1; 8 bases line up with TRBD1. The CDR3 extends over 14 amino acids. With 9 bases clipped from V and 4 bases from J, the junction kept 10 bases outside the gene matches. The CDR3 here is CASRTGGAITEAFF. Here the CDR3 DNA reads TGTGCCAGTCGCACAGGGGGGGCAATCACTGAAGCTTTCTTT.

The chain's CDR3 is CSGRDRGALNEQFF. The DNA of the CDR3 is TGCAGCGGTAGGGACAGGGGGGCTCTCAATGAGCAGTTCTTC. V usage is TRBV29-1 and J usage is TRBJ2-1, with TRBD1 matching 11 bases. This CDR3 is 14 amino acids long. CDR1 and CDR2 from the germline V gene are SQVTM and ANQGSEA. The trim removed 7 bases at V and 6 bases at J, leaving 8 bases unmatched.

There are many counts of this clonotype. The rearrangement uses TRBV27 and TRBJ1-1; D is uncertain. Trimming shortened V by 3 bases and J by 4 bases, and 9 bases separated the two germline ends. CDR1 and CDR2 from the germline V gene are MNHEY and SMNVEV (reference sequence). The CDR3 sequence is 13 residues long. The DNA for the CDR3 is TGTGCCAGCAGTTTTAAAGAGACCACTGAAGCTTTCTTT. Protein: CASSFKETTEAFF.

This clonotype occurred a few times. This rearrangement joins TRBV19 to TRBJ2-2; D remains unclear. In germline, CDR1 is LNHDA, CDR2 SQIVND (reference sequence). V dropped 0 bases and J dropped 0 bases, with 11 bases sitting between them. This CDR3 contains 17 residues. The CDR3 reads CASSIDPASTNTGELFF. The CDR3, as DNA: TGTGCCAGTAGTATAGACCCAGCCTCAACGAACACCGGGGAGCTGTTTTTT.

This chain joins TRBV12-3 or TRBV12-4 and TRBJ2-3; 10 bases map to TRBD2. The CDR3 sequence is 15 residues long. After removal of 6 bases from V and 1 base from J, the junction contained 4 bases not matched to a gene. The CDR3 DNA is TGTGCCAGCAGCTTCGGACTAGCGGGCACAGATACGCAGTATTTT. Protein product: CASSFGLAGTDTQYF.

This clonotype was detected a few times. This chain links TRBV5-1 with TRBJ2-7; 7 bases align to TRBD2. This CDR3 region has 17 residues. V lost 2 bases to trimming and J lost 0 bases; unmatched junction nucleotides: 11. Germline V CDR1 and CDR2: SGHRS, YFSETQ. In nucleotides, the CDR3 is TGCGCCAGCAGCTTATGGGCCCCAGCGGGGAGCTCCTACGAGCAGTACTTC. This encodes CASSLWAPAGSSYEQYF.

This chain links TRBV6-5 with TRBJ2-5; 10 positions match TRBD1. Germline V CDR1 and CDR2: MNHEY, SVGAGI. The CDR3 extends over 13 amino acids. J lost 4 bases, V lost 10 bases, and 6 bases had no gene match. The CDR3 reads CATRQGAGETQYF. For the CDR3, the DNA is TGTGCCACCCGACAGGGGGCTGGAGAGACCCAGTACTTC.

This clonotype occurred a few times. The chain combines TRBV12-3 or TRBV12-4 with TRBJ2-5; possibly TRBD2 for D (5 bases). Trimming cost V 4 bases and J 5 bases, with 14 bases left between them. The CDR3 loop spans 14 amino acids. This chain's CDR3 is CASSSGRGIETQYF. As DNA, the CDR3 is TGTGCCAGCAGTTCAGGTCGAGGGATTGAGACCCAGTACTTC.

The V and J genes are TRBV5-1 and TRBJ2-7; tentatively, D is TRBD1 (5 bases). CDR3 length: 13 amino acids. V was shortened by 0 bases and J by 7 bases, with 11 bases between the two germline ends. Germline loops: CDR1 SGHRS, CDR2 YFSETQ. In DNA, the CDR3 is TGCGCCAGCAGCTTGGCGATAGGACAAGAGCAGTACGTC. It translates to CASSLAIGQEQYV.

V is TRBV4-1 and J is TRBJ1-5; D gene uncertain. The germline V gene has CDR1 MGHRA and CDR2 YSYEKL. The ends were cut back, 2 bases at V and 0 bases at J, with 5 bases in the middle. This CDR3 comprises 14 residues. The CDR3 DNA reads as TGCGCCAGCAGCCAACTTCTTAGCAATCAGCCCCAGCATTTT. Its translation is CASSQLLSNQPQHF.

This clonotype was seen a few times. V and J are TRBV5-6 and TRBJ2-7, with 8 positions matching TRBD2. Per germline, CDR1 SGHDT and CDR2 YYEEEE. The CDR3 sequence is 14 residues long. The V gene end was trimmed by 4 bases and the J gene end by 7 bases; junction bases not matched to a gene: 10. The CDR3 region has the DNA TGTGCCAGCAGCCGTCGGGGGGGAACTGGGGAGCAGTACGTC. It encodes CASSRRGGTGEQYV.

This clonotype was seen more than once but under ten times. The rearrangement uses TRBV6-5 and TRBJ1-2, with D possibly TRBD1 on 6 matching bases. Trimming pared 4 bases from V and 7 bases from J, leaving 16 bases between. This CDR3 spans 14 amino acids. Germline assignment: CDR1 MNHEY and CDR2 SVGAGI. The CDR3 reads CASSSRGAHSGYTF. The DNA of the CDR3 is TGTGCCAGCAGTTCCAGGGGTGCCCACTCTGGCTACACCTTC.

V is TRBV18 and J is TRBJ1-6, with D tentatively TRBD1 (5 bases). Germline V gives CDR1 KGHSH, CDR2 LQKENI. V lost 3 bases and J lost 8, with 14 bases in between. This CDR3 has 15 residues. CDR3 region: CASSPTMGRDSPLHF. CDR3 sequence (DNA): TGTGCCAGCTCACCGACAATGGGGCGTGATTCACCCCTCCACTTT.

This clonotype has only a few counts. The J gene is TRBJ2-3, the V gene TRBV27; 10 bases match TRBD2. The CDR3 totals 16 residues. Germline V gives CDR1 MNHEY, CDR2 SMNVEV (reference sequence). Trimming cost V 1 base and J 3 bases; bases outside gene matches: 4. CDR3 region: CASSLWTSGGTDTQYF. The CDR3 DNA sequence: TGTGCCAGCAGTTTATGGACTAGCGGAGGTACAGATACGCAGTATTTT.